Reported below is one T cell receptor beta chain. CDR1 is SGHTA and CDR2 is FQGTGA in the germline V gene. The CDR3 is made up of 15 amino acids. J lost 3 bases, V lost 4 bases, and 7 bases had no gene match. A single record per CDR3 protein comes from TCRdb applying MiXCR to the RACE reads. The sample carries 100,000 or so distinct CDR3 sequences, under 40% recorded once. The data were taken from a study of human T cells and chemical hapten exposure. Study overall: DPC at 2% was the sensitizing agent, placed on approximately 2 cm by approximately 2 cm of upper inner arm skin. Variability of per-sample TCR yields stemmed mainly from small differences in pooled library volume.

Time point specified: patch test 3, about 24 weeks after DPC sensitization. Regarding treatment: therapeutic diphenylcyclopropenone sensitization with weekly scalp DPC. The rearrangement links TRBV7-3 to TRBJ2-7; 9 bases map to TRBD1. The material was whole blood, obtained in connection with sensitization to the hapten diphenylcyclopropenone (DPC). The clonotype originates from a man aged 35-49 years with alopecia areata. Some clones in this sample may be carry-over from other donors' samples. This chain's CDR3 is CASSSTPGQGYEQYF. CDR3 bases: TGTGCCAGCAGCTCTACCCCGGGACAGGGCTACGAGCAGTACTTC.